These 29 T cell receptor beta chains were all obtained from the same sample, sequenced in a study of blood T cell repertoires in COVID-19. Produced via immunoSEQ multiplex PCR; TCRdb's table is partial and in-frame only. Seen here are about 42,000 clones, more than 65% observed once, and the top ten hold roughly a quarter. The sample comprised peripheral blood. Every receptor here comes from an elderly man with acute or convalescent COVID-19.

CDR3 bases: TGTGCCAGCAGTCGTCGTCGTAGGGACAGGGACGCCGAGCAGTACTTC. This translates into CASSRRRRDRDAEQYF. The chain couples TRBV11-3 to TRBJ2-7, with 9 bases aligning to TRBD1. CDR1 is SGHNT and CDR2 is YENEEA in the germline V gene. J gave up 6 bases and V 6 bases, and 15 bases lay outside the gene matches. The CDR3 length is 16 residues.

The chain couples TRBV28 to TRBJ2-3, with D unclear. The germline V gene has CDR1 MDHEN and CDR2 SYDVKM. Trimming stripped 5 bases from V and 7 bases from J, with 19 bases between. The CDR3 consists of 15 residues. CDR3 loop: CASSLFPGSTNTQYF. In DNA form, the CDR3 reads TGTGCCAGCAGTCTATTCCCAGGAAGTACGAATACGCAGTATTTT.

This rearrangement joins TRBV11-2 to TRBJ2-1, with D tentatively TRBD2 (6 bases). Germline assignment: CDR1 SGHAT and CDR2 FQNNGV. The CDR3 contains 13 residues. Trimming pared 4 bases from V and 9 bases from J, leaving 13 bases between. The CDR3 loop is CASSSPRGSEQFF. The CDR3 nucleotides read TGTGCCAGCAGCTCTCCCCGGGGGAGTGAGCAGTTCTTC.

The chain couples TRBV7-9 to TRBJ1-2; TRBD1 aligns across 9 bases. After removal of 1 base from V and 2 bases from J, the junction contained 2 bases not matched to a gene. The CDR3 sequence is 15 residues long. Germline V CDR1 and CDR2: SEHNR, FQNEAQ (reference sequence). CDR3 sequence: CASSLGQGVNYGYTF. CDR3 nucleotide sequence: TGTGCCAGCAGCTTAGGACAGGGGGTGAACTATGGCTACACCTTC. Based on the CDR3 plus reference TRBV7-9 and TRBJ1-2, the full variable domain is DTGVSQNPRHKITKRGQNVTFRCDPISEHNRLYWYRQTLGQGPEFLTYFQNEAQLEKSRLLSDRFSAERPKGSFSTLEIQRTEQGDSAMYLCASSLGQGVNYGYTFGSGTRLTVV.

The rearrangement joins TRBV5-6 to TRBJ1-6; 10 nucleotides agree with TRBD1. Germline CDR1 is SGHDT and CDR2 is YYEEEE. The trim removed 3 bases at V and 4 bases at J, leaving 1 base unmatched. This CDR3 has 15 residues. DNA of the CDR3: TGTGCCAGCAGCTGGGGACAGGGGTATAATTCACCCCTCCACTTT. This sequence encodes CASSWGQGYNSPLHF.

This clone was seen a single time. The V call is TRBV30, the J call TRBJ2-7; D may be TRBD1 (6 bases). The V end lost 0 bases, the J end lost 3 bases, and 12 bases lay between the germline ends. The CDR3 length is 14 residues. Looked up from germline, CDR1 is GTSNPN and CDR2 is SVGIG (reference sequence). The CDR3 bases are TGTGCCTGGAGTGTTGGACAGTGGGGCTACGAGCAGTACTTC. This gives the protein CAWSVGQWGYEQYF.

The rearrangement links TRBV18 to TRBJ2-3, with TRBD2 identical over 11 bases. CDR1 is KGHSH, CDR2 LQKENI, per germline. J lost 0 bases, V lost 0 bases, and 2 bases had no gene match. There are 17 residues in the CDR3. CDR3 residues: CASSPPGLAVSTDTQYF. CDR3 in DNA: TGTGCCAGCTCACCACCGGGACTAGCGGTGAGCACAGATACGCAGTATTTT.

The rearrangement uses TRBV3-1 (or the pseudogene TRBV3-2) and TRBJ1-1; D is perhaps TRBD1 (5 bases). Trimming left V 7 bases short and J 4 bases short, with 16 bases between. This CDR3 contains 14 residues. Germline CDR1 and CDR2: LGHDT and YNNKEL (reference sequence). CDR3 nucleotides: TGTGCCAGCACCGACAGACAGTGGGGCACTGAAGCTTTCTTT. Amino acids: CASTDRQWGTEAFF.

The chain combines TRBV7-2 with TRBJ1-1; TRBD1 matches at 7 bases. V lost 9 bases, J lost 1 base, and 5 bases stayed unmatched. The CDR3 extends over 13 amino acids. CDR1 and CDR2 (germline): SGHTA, FQGNSA. The CDR3 spells CASLNRGNTEAFF. CDR3 nucleotides: TGTGCCAGTTTAAACAGGGGGAACACTGAAGCTTTCTTT.

J is TRBJ2-3 and V is TRBV7-9, with 14 bases matching TRBD2. The junction had 4 bases not matched to a gene; V was cut back by 5 bases and J by 0 bases. This CDR3 is 17 amino acids long. Germline V gives CDR1 SEHNR, CDR2 FQNEAQ (reference sequence). Here the CDR3 reads CASSRGTSGGSTDTQYF. The CDR3 nucleotides are TGTGCCAGCAGCCGGGGGACTAGCGGGGGTAGCACAGATACGCAGTATTTT.

This clone showed up many times. V gene TRBV28 combines with J gene TRBJ1-2; 7 positions agree with TRBD1. Trimming removed 9 bases from V and 5 bases from J; junction bases left unmatched: 12. The CDR3 runs to 14 residues. The germline V gene has CDR1 MDHEN and CDR2 SYDVKM. Here the CDR3 reads CASVTLAGGYGYTF. The CDR3 DNA reads as TGTGCCAGTGTAACTTTGGCAGGGGGATATGGCTACACCTTC.

The V and J genes are TRBV7-2 and TRBJ2-7; 9 nucleotides match TRBD1. The CDR3 covers 14 residues. Germline V lookup: CDR1 SGHTA, CDR2 FQGNSA. V shed 5 bases and J 6 bases; nucleotides not matched to a gene: 8. The CDR3 nucleotides are TGTGCCAGCAGCGCTACCGGACAGGGGAGCGAGCAGTACTTC. Its protein product is CASSATGQGSEQYF. Supplemented by reference TRBV7-2 and TRBJ2-7, the full variable domain reads GAGVSQSPSNKVTEKGKDVELRCDPISGHTALYWYRQSLGQGLEFLIYFQGNSAPDKSGLPSDRFSAERTGGSVSTLTIQRTQQEDSAVYLCASSATGQGSEQYFGPGTRLTVT.

This clone has only a few counts. This sequence joins TRBV3-1 (or the pseudogene TRBV3-2) and TRBJ2-2; a possible D gene is TRBD2 (6 bases). V dropped 5 bases and J dropped 6 bases, with 10 bases sitting between them. The CDR3 has 13 residues. CDR1 and CDR2 from the germline V gene are LGHDT and YNNKEL (reference sequence). The CDR3 spells CASSYRRAGELFF. Written as DNA, the CDR3 is TGTGCCAGCAGCTACCGGAGGGCCGGGGAGCTGTTTTTT.

The chain uses TRBV19 and TRBJ1-4, with D possibly matching TRBD1 (6 bases). Trimming pared 7 bases from V and 0 bases from J, leaving 15 bases between. The CDR3 covers 16 residues. In germline, CDR1 is LNHDA, CDR2 SQIVND (reference sequence). The CDR3 DNA reads TGTGCCAGTAAGTCCCAGGGGTCCGCAACTAATGAAAAACTGTTTTTT. The encoded protein is CASKSQGSATNEKLFF.

The chain is built from TRBV9 and TRBJ2-3, with 16 bases matching TRBD2. This CDR3 contains 15 residues. Trimming removed 3 bases from V and 9 bases from J; junction bases left unmatched: 4. The germline gives CDR1 SGDLS, CDR2 YYNGEE. Here the CDR3 reads CASSAQGLAGGTQYF. CDR3 bases: TGTGCCAGCAGCGCCCAGGGACTAGCGGGAGGGACGCAGTATTTT.

The V call is TRBV6-5, the J call TRBJ2-3, with 10 bases fitting TRBD1. The germline V gene has CDR1 MNHEY and CDR2 SVGAGI. This CDR3 contains 16 residues. J was trimmed by 1 base and V by 4 bases; bases with no gene match: 5. The CDR3: CASSSATGGGTDTQYF. The CDR3 DNA sequence: TGTGCCAGCAGTTCTGCGACAGGGGGCGGCACAGATACGCAGTATTTT.

The chain recombines TRBV5-1 with TRBJ2-5; 10 bases are a match to TRBD2. This CDR3 has 14 amino acids. From germline, CDR1 is SGHRS and CDR2 YFSETQ. J was trimmed by 2 bases and V by 4 bases; bases with no gene match: 2. The CDR3 region is CASSRSGGQETQYF. The DNA of the CDR3 is TGCGCCAGCAGCCGTAGCGGGGGGCAAGAGACCCAGTACTTC.

V and J are TRBV19 and TRBJ1-1; no clear D gene. Trimming removed 5 bases from V and 3 bases from J, with 4 bases in between. Germline lookup yields CDR1 LNHDA and CDR2 SQIVND (reference sequence). The CDR3 runs 11 residues. The CDR3: CASSYYTEAFF. CDR3 coding DNA: TGTGCCAGTAGTTATTACACTGAAGCTTTCTTT.

There are a few counts of this clone. The V call is TRBV28, the J call TRBJ2-3; no definite D call. Germline assignment: CDR1 MDHEN and CDR2 SYDVKM. This CDR3 region has 15 residues. V lost 6 bases and J 0 bases, leaving 13 bases between the germline ends. The CDR3 protein is CASSPSGESTDTQYF. CDR3 nucleotide sequence: TGTGCCAGCAGCCCCTCCGGTGAGAGCACAGATACGCAGTATTTT.

CDR3 protein: CASSVSGASWNEQFF. CDR3 in DNA: TGTGCCAGCAGCGTGAGCGGGGCATCATGGAATGAGCAGTTCTTC. The chain joins TRBV2 to TRBJ2-1, with 7 bases aligning to TRBD2. Trimming removed 6 bases from V and 7 bases from J; junction bases left unmatched: 12. The CDR3 sequence is 15 residues long. CDR1 SNHLY and CDR2 FYNNEI come from the germline V gene. Based on the CDR3 plus reference TRBV2 and TRBJ2-1, the full variable domain is EPEVTQTPSHQVTQMGQEVILRCVPISNHLYFYWYRQILGQKVEFLVSFYNNEISEKSEIFDDQFSVERPDGSNFTLKIRSTKLEDSAMYFCASSVSGASWNEQFFGPGTRLTVL.

This clone was picked up one time. V and J are TRBV19 and TRBJ1-5; D may be TRBD1 (6 bases). The CDR3 sequence is 15 residues long. Per germline, CDR1 LNHDA and CDR2 SQIVND (reference sequence). Trimming shortened V by 1 base and J by 3 bases, and 10 bases separated the two germline ends. The CDR3 region is CASSIVQGYNQPQHF. CDR3 DNA: TGTGCCAGTAGTATAGTACAGGGATACAATCAGCCCCAGCATTTT.

The J gene is TRBJ2-3, the V gene TRBV9, with D possibly being TRBD1 (5 bases). Per germline, CDR1 SGDLS and CDR2 YYNGEE. Trimming took off 0 bases at V and 5 bases at J, with 7 bases between the two ends. The CDR3 is 13 amino acids. The CDR3 protein is CASSVVQGDTQYF. In nucleotides, the CDR3 is TGTGCCAGCAGCGTAGTCCAGGGAGATACGCAGTATTTT.

The rearrangement joins TRBV11-2 to TRBJ1-3; a weak D match, TRBD1 (5 bases). Per the germline V gene, CDR1 is SGHAT and CDR2 is FQNNGV. The length of the CDR3 is 16 residues. V dropped 5 bases and J dropped 4 bases, with 18 bases sitting between them. The DNA for the CDR3 is TGTGCCAGCAGCCCCCAACGGCAGGGCCCAGGAAACACCATATATTTT. Its translation: CASSPQRQGPGNTIYF.

The J gene is TRBJ1-2, the V gene TRBV29-1; D ambiguous. The CDR3 is 13 residues long. V dropped 4 bases and J dropped 4 bases, with 13 bases sitting between them. Germline V gene sequence: CDR1 SQVTM, CDR2 ANQGSEA. The CDR3 sequence: CSVAPRESYGYTF. CDR3 nucleotide sequence: TGCAGCGTTGCCCCGAGGGAGAGCTATGGCTACACCTTC.

The V gene is TRBV6-6, the J gene TRBJ1-1; TRBD1 is a possible D gene (5 bases). There are 14 residues in the CDR3. Germline CDR1 is MNHNY and CDR2 is SVGAGI (reference sequence). The V end lost 2 bases, the J end lost 1 base, and 8 bases lay between the germline ends. Written as DNA, the CDR3 is TGTGCCAGCAGTTACCTGGGGCGGAACACTGAAGCTTTCTTT. Translating it yields CASSYLGRNTEAFF.

V and J are TRBV21-1 and TRBJ2-3; TRBD2 is the table's D call and was not checked against the DNA. TRBV21-1 is tagged as a pseudogene. The CDR3 contains 19 residues. The CDR3 sequence: CASPKSPGLAGVGTDTQYF. The CDR3 nucleotides read TGTGCCAGCCCTAAGTCTCCGGGACTAGCGGGAGTAGGGACAGATACGCAGTATTTT.

The chain couples TRBV29-1 to TRBJ2-3, with 9 nucleotides matching TRBD1. The germline V gene has CDR1 SQVTM and CDR2 ANQGSEA. This CDR3 has 17 residues. The junction had 13 bases not matched to a gene; V was cut back by 6 bases and J by 0 bases. CDR3 in amino acids: CSVLLNRQGVSTDTQYF. DNA for the CDR3: TGCAGCGTCTTATTAAACCGACAGGGGGTTAGCACAGATACGCAGTATTTT.

The gene calls are TRBV14 and TRBJ1-1, with 7 bases aligning to TRBD1. Trimming cost V 4 bases and J 1 base; bases outside gene matches: 6. CDR3 length equals 15 residues. Germline V gene sequence: CDR1 SGHDN, CDR2 FVKESK. In DNA form, the CDR3 reads TGTGCCAGCAGCCCATGGGACAGCCCGAACACTGAAGCTTTCTTT. Translation gives CASSPWDSPNTEAFF.

This clone was recorded once. V is TRBV5-3 and J is TRBJ1-2, with 8 nucleotides matching TRBD1. TRBV5-3 is annotated as an ORF whose role is uncertain. This CDR3 has 14 residues. V shed 4 bases and J 7 bases; nucleotides not matched to a gene: 9. DNA for the CDR3: TGTGCCAGAAGCCCCCCGGACAGGGTAGGTGGCTACACCTTC. This translates into CARSPPDRVGGYTF.